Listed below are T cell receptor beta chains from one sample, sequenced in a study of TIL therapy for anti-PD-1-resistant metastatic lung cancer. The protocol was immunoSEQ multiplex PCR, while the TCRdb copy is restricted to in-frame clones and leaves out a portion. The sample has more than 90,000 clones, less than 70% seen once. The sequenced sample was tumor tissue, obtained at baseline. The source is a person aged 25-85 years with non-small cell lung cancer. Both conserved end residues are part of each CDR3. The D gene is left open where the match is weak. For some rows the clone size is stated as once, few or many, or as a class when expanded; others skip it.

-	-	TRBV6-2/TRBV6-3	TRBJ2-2	TGTGCCAGCAGTTCTCGCAAGGGCGCGAACACCGGGGAGCTGTTTTTT	CASSSRKGANTGELFF
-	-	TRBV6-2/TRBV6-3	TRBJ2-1	TGTGCCAGCAGCCCTTCTTCTCTCAGTAAGGGGCAGTTCTTC	CASSPSSLSKGQFF
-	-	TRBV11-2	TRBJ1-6	TGTGCCAGCAGCCGAGCGGTCTTCGATTCACCCCTCCACTTT	CASSRAVFDSPLHF
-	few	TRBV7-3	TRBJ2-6	TGTGCCAGCAGCATATCCAGCTCTGGGGCCAACGTCCTGACTTTC	CASSISSSGANVLTF
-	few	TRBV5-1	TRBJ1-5	TGCGCCAGCAGCTTGGCCGTCGATCAGCCCCAGCATTTT	CASSLAVDQPQHF
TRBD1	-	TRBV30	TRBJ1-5	TGTGCCTGGTCTTCCGGGACAGGGGTGGATCAGCCCCAGCATTTT	CAWSSGTGVDQPQHF
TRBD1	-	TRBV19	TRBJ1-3	TGTGCCAGCTGGAACCGGGACAGGGCTGGAAACACCATATATTTT	CASWNRDRAGNTIYF
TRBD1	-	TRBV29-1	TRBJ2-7	TGCAGCGCCGGGACAGGGGTTTACGAGCAGTACTTC	CSAGTGVYEQYF
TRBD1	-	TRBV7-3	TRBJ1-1	TGTGCCAGCAGCGCCACAGGGGCCACTGAAGCTTTCTTT	CASSATGATEAFF
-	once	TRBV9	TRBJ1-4	TGTGCCAGCAGCGCGGGGACCTTTGCAACTAATGAAAAACTGTTTTTT	CASSAGTFATNEKLFF
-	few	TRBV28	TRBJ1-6	TGTGCCAGCCGAGTCCGGGGAGTCCCGACTCTATACGGTTCACCCCTCCACTTT	CASRVRGVPTLYGSPLHF
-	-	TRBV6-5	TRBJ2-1	TGTGCCAGCAGTTACTGGGGGTCCGGGGATTACAATGAGCAGTTCTTC	CASSYWGSGDYNEQFF
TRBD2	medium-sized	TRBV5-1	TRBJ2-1	TGCGCCAGCGAGGGGGACGGGAGGGCCTCCAATGAGCAGTTCTTC	CASEGDGRASNEQFF
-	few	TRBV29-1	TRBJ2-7	TGCAGCGTTGAGGAGACGAACTCCTACGAGCAGTACTTC	CSVEETNSYEQYF
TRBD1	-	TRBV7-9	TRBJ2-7	TGTGCCAGCAGCCCCCCCGGACAGGGTCGATCCTACGAGCAGTACTTC	CASSPPGQGRSYEQYF
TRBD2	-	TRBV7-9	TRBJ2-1	TGTGCCAGCAGCTCGAATCGGGGGGTTTACAATGAGCAGTTCTTC	CASSSNRGVYNEQFF
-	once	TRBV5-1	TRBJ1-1	TGCGCCAGCAGCTTGGAGGCAGGGTATGTGAACACTGAAGCTTTCTTT	CASSLEAGYVNTEAFF
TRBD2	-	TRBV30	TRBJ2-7	TGTGCCTGGGGGGTCCCTAGCGGGATAGTAACCTACGAGCAGTACTTC	CAWGVPSGIVTYEQYF
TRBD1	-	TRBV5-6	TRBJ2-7	TGTGCCAGCAGCTGGGGACAGGGGAGACACGAGCAGTACTTC	CASSWGQGRHEQYF
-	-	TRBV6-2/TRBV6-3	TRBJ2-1	TGTGCCAGCAGTCCACAGGGCCACTACAATGAGCAGTTCTTC	CASSPQGHYNEQFF
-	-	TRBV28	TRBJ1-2	TGTGCCAGCAGCCCGTCGGCTCATGGCTACACCTTC	CASSPSAHGYTF
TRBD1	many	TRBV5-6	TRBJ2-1	TGTGCCAGCAGCCTGGGACAGGCTCGGGAGCAGTTCTTC	CASSLGQAREQFF
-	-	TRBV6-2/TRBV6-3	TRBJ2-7	TGTGCCAGCAGCCATCAATACGAGCAGTACTTC	CASSHQYEQYF
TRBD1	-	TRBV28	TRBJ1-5	TGTGCCAGCAGTACCAATACCGGGACAGTGATTCAGCCCCAGCATTTT	CASSTNTGTVIQPQHF
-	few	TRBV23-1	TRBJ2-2	TGCGCCAGCAGTCACCTCCTGGTGGTCCGGCCCGGGGAGCTGTTTTTT	CASSHLLVVRPGELFF
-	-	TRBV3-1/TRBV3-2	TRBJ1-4	TGTGCCAGCAGCCAAGCAGGAGTTAATGAAAAACTGTTTTTT	CASSQAGVNEKLFF
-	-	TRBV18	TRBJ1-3	TGTGCCAGCTCACCAGAGAGAAACACCATATATTTT	CASSPERNTIYF
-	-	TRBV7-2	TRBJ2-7	TGTGCCAGCAGCTTCTCCTACGAGCAGTACTTC	CASSFSYEQYF
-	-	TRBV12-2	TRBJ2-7	TGTGCAAGTCGCTCGGGACTGTTCTTCTACGAGCAGTACTTC	CASRSGLFFYEQYF
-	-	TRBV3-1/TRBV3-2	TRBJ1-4	TGTGCCAGCAGTCAAAGGGACGATGGTGAAAAACTGTTTTTT	CASSQRDDGEKLFF
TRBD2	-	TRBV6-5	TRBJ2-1	TGTGCCAGCAGTCCTGGGACTAGGAATGAGCAGTTCTTC	CASSPGTRNEQFF
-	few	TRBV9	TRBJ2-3	TGTGCCAGCAGCGTATCCACGGCCCACGAAGATACGCAGTATTTT	CASSVSTAHEDTQYF
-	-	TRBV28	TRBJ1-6	TGTGCCAGCAGACCCGGTAGCTCCTATAATTCACCCCTCCACTTT	CASRPGSSYNSPLHF
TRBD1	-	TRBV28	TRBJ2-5	TGTGCCAGCAGTTCGGGACAGCTTCGCCAAGAGACCCAGTACTTC	CASSSGQLRQETQYF
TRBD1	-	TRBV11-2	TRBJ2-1	TGTGCCAGCAGCCGGGACAGGGGCCCCTACAATGAGCAGTTCTTC	CASSRDRGPYNEQFF
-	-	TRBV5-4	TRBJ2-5	TGTGCCAGCAGCTTGGATGGGCAAGAGACCCAGTACTTC	CASSLDGQETQYF
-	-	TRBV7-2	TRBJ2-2	TGTGCCAGCAGGGGGTCCGCGAACACCGGGGAGCTGTTTTTT	CASRGSANTGELFF
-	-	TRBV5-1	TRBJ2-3	TGCGCCAGCAGCTCCGGTGGGGGAGCCGCAGATACGCAGTATTTT	CASSSGGGAADTQYF
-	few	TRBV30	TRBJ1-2	TGTGCCGGCCCGACAGTAGCTAACTATGGCTACACCTTC	CAGPTVANYGYTF
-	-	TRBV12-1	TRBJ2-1	TGTGCCAGCAGCTCGTTGTCTAGCGGGAGCGACGGAGACTACAATGAGCAGTTCTTC	CASSSLSSGSDGDYNEQFF
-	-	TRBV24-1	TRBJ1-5	TGTGCCACCAGTGATTCCACCGATCAGCCCCAGCATTTT	CATSDSTDQPQHF
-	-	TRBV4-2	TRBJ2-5	TGTGCCAGCAGCCAAGAGCCCTCAGAGACCCAGTACTTC	CASSQEPSETQYF
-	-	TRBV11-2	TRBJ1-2	TGTGCCAGCAGCTTAGCAGGGAGCTATGGCTACACCTTC	CASSLAGSYGYTF
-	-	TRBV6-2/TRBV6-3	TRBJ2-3	TGTGCCAGCAGTCCGACGGTGGATACGCAGTATTTT	CASSPTVDTQYF
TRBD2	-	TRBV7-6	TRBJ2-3	TGTGCCAGCAGCTTAGGGGTTAGCGGGGGCCTCGCCCCTAGCACAGATACGCAGTATTTT	CASSLGVSGGLAPSTDTQYF
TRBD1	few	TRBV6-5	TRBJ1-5	TGTGCCAGCAGACCGGACAGGGCACATCAGCCCCAGCATTTT	CASRPDRAHQPQHF
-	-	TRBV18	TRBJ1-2	TGTGCCAGCTCACCAGCCCAGGGTGGATTCGGCTACACCTTC	CASSPAQGGFGYTF
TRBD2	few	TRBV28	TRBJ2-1	TGTGCCAGCAGTCCAAGTGGGGCTAGCGGGGGATACAATGAGCAGTTCTTC	CASSPSGASGGYNEQFF
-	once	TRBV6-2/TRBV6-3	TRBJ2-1	TGTGCCAGCAGTTACGAGGGAAGGGGTGAGCAGTTCTTC	CASSYEGRGEQFF
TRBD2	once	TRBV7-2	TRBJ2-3	TGTGCCAGCAGCTCCGAATTGCGGGAGGGCATAGATACGCAGTATTTT	CASSSELREGIDTQYF
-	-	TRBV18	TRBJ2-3	TGTGCCAGCTCACCACTCCGCTCAGGAGGGATAAAAGGGAGCACAGATACGCAGTATTTT	CASSPLRSGGIKGSTDTQYF
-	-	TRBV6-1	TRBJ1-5	TGTGCCAGCAGTGAGGGGCGGTTGCGCAATCAGCCCCAGCATTTT	CASSEGRLRNQPQHF